This passage covers 28 T cell receptor beta chains from one sample sequenced in a study of T cell changes during pregnancy in multiple sclerosis. Only in-frame clones appear in the TCRdb table, and some are missing; sequencing was by immunoSEQ multiplex PCR. The sample includes more than 55,000 clones, over 75% of them seen just once. The specimen was peripheral blood, collected after pregnancy. All receptors derive from a female donor with multiple sclerosis, enrolled in a pregnancy study.

The V call is TRBV7-2, the J call TRBJ2-7, with 8 positions matching TRBD2. Germline V gives CDR1 SGHTA, CDR2 FQGNSA. After removal of 5 bases from V and 5 bases from J, the junction contained 8 bases not matched to a gene. The CDR3 has 14 amino acids. The CDR3 protein is CASSPGLGFDEQYF. The DNA for the CDR3 is TGTGCCAGCAGCCCGGGACTAGGATTTGACGAGCAGTACTTC.

The V gene is TRBV27, the J gene TRBJ2-5; 7 bases are shared with TRBD2. V was clipped by 6 bases and J by 7 bases; unmatched bases: 14. Per the germline V gene, CDR1 is MNHEY and CDR2 is SMNVEV (reference sequence). The length of the CDR3 is 15 residues. The CDR3 reads CASSPNPSGQATQYF. CDR3 coding DNA: TGTGCCAGCAGCCCAAACCCTAGCGGTCAGGCGACCCAGTACTTC.

This chain uses TRBV5-4 with TRBJ1-6; D possibly corresponds to TRBD1 (5 bases). CDR3 length: 16 residues. The V gene's germline CDR1 is SGHNT and CDR2 YYREEE (reference sequence). V was pared by 2 bases and J by 8 bases, with 17 bases between. The CDR3 spells CASSFGATGVYSPLHF. The CDR3, as DNA: TGTGCCAGCAGCTTTGGGGCAACCGGTGTTTATTCACCCCTCCACTTT.

This chain links TRBV2 with TRBJ1-2, with TRBD1 as a possible D gene (6 bases). CDR3 length: 14 residues. The V end lost 7 bases, the J end lost 3 bases, and 15 bases lay between the germline ends. CDR1 is SNHLY, CDR2 FYNNEI, per germline. The CDR3 here is CASTYRQGYYGYTF. The CDR3 region has the DNA TGTGCCAGCACCTATCGTCAGGGGTACTATGGCTACACCTTC. Supplemented by reference TRBV2 and TRBJ1-2, the full variable domain reads EPEVTQTPSHQVTQMGQEVILRCVPISNHLYFYWYRQILGQKVEFLVSFYNNEISEKSEIFDDQFSVERPDGSNFTLKIRSTKLEDSAMYFCASTYRQGYYGYTFGSGTRLTVV.

This sequence joins TRBV5-1 and TRBJ1-2, with TRBD1 identical over 7 bases. The CDR3 covers 13 residues. The junction had 5 bases not matched to a gene; V was cut back by 3 bases and J by 6 bases. Germline CDR1 is SGHRS and CDR2 is YFSETQ. CDR3 sequence (DNA): TGCGCCAGCAGCTCACAGGGGAAGGATGGCTACACCTTC. It codes for CASSSQGKDGYTF.

CDR3 bases: TGTGCCAGCATCCCAACCGGGAATACGCAGTATTTT. This gives the protein CASIPTGNTQYF. V is TRBV7-3 and J is TRBJ2-3; the D gene is possibly TRBD2 (5 bases). The CDR3 has 12 amino acids. CDR1 SGHTA and CDR2 FQGTGA come from the germline V gene. Trimming took 7 bases from V and 7 from J, leaving 12 bases between them.

This sequence joins TRBV30 and TRBJ2-1, with TRBD2 as a possible D gene (6 bases). CDR1 GTSNPN and CDR2 SVGIG come from the germline V gene (reference sequence). Trimming took 5 bases from V and 0 from J, leaving 14 bases between them. This CDR3 has 15 amino acids. CDR3 residues: CAWDYSGSSYNEQFF. The CDR3 nucleotides read TGTGCCTGGGACTATTCCGGGAGCTCCTACAATGAGCAGTTCTTC.

The chain joins TRBV19 to TRBJ1-5, with 7 bases that match TRBD1. Germline-derived CDR1 and CDR2 are LNHDA and SQIVND (reference sequence). This CDR3 has 13 residues. V trimming: 9 bases; J trimming: 3 bases; junction bases outside the gene matches: 5. The CDR3 spells CARRQGDNQPQHF. CDR3 nucleotides: TGTGCCAGGCGACAGGGAGACAATCAGCCCCAGCATTTT.

This clone was found a few times. The chain uses TRBV2 and TRBJ1-5, with TRBD1 matching 7 bases. In germline, CDR1 is SNHLY, CDR2 FYNNEI. J was trimmed by 7 bases and V by 6 bases; bases with no gene match: 9. This CDR3 is built from 14 residues. The CDR3 loop is CASSDNRGEQPQHF. CDR3 sequence (DNA): TGTGCCAGCAGCGATAACAGGGGAGAACAGCCCCAGCATTTT.

This clone was recorded once. The genes are TRBV12-5 and TRBJ1-1; maybe TRBD1 (5 bases). CDR3 length: 16 amino acids. Trimming stripped 4 bases from V and 3 bases from J, with 18 bases between. Looked up from germline, CDR1 is LGHNT and CDR2 is FRNRAP. The CDR3 DNA follows: TGTGCTAGTGGTTCACGGGGGGGGGAAAAGGACACTGAAGCTTTCTTT. Translating gives CASGSRGGEKDTEAFF.

The chain joins TRBV5-1 to TRBJ2-2, with 8 bases identical to TRBD2. This CDR3 has 17 residues. The V segment lost 2 bases and the J segment 3 bases; nucleotides outside the gene matches: 9. Germline CDR1 SGHRS, CDR2 YFSETQ. The CDR3 DNA follows: TGCGCCAGCAGCTTTGGACCCTCCGGGGGGGACACCGGGGAGCTGTTTTTT. Encoded protein: CASSFGPSGGDTGELFF. Complete variable domain (other parts from reference TRBV5-1 and TRBJ2-2): KAGVTQTPRYLIKTRGQQVTLSCSPISGHRSVSWYQQTPGQGLQFLFEYFSETQRNKGNFPGRFSGRQFSNSRSEMNVSTLELGDSALYLCASSFGPSGGDTGELFFGEGSRLTVL.

In its sample, this clone was seen a few times. This chain joins TRBV10-1 and TRBJ1-2; unclear D gene. Looked up from germline, CDR1 is WNHNN and CDR2 is SYGVQD (reference sequence). The CDR3 spans 13 residues. V was pared by 5 bases and J by 2 bases, with 9 bases between. The CDR3 DNA reads TGCGCCAGCAGTAGCGGACTAAACTATGGCTACACCTTC. Encoded protein: CASSSGLNYGYTF.

The chain uses TRBV19 and TRBJ2-3; 11 nucleotides match TRBD2. The CDR3 loop spans 16 amino acids. Per the germline V gene, CDR1 is LNHDA and CDR2 is SQIVND (reference sequence). Losses at the gene ends were 3 bases for V and 0 bases for J; bases not matched to a gene: 2. CDR3 sequence reads: CASSILAGGSTDTQYF. The CDR3 DNA sequence: TGTGCCAGTAGTATCCTAGCGGGGGGAAGCACAGATACGCAGTATTTT. Supplemented by reference TRBV19 and TRBJ2-3, the full variable domain reads DGGITQSPKYLFRKEGQNVTLSCEQNLNHDAMYWYRQDPGQGLRLIYYSQIVNDFQKGDIAEGYSVSREKKESFPLTVTSAQKNPTAFYLCASSILAGGSTDTQYFGPGTRLTVL.

The rearrangement links TRBV15 to TRBJ1-2, with a possible D match to TRBD1 (6 bases). CDR3 size: 15 residues. Germline V CDR1 and CDR2: LNHNV, YYDKDF (reference sequence). V lost 6 bases and J 8 bases, leaving 22 bases between the germline ends. For the CDR3, the DNA is TGTGCCACCAGAGTGGACAGTAACTATCGGGGCGGCTACACCTTC. Protein product: CATRVDSNYRGGYTF.

This rearrangement joins TRBV6-1 to TRBJ1-6; 7 nucleotides align to TRBD1. The J segment lost 7 bases and the V segment lost 4 bases, leaving 10 bases of the junction unmatched. Germline lookup yields CDR1 MNHNS and CDR2 SASEGT. The CDR3 is made up of 16 amino acids. The CDR3 loop is CASSAFKGGANSPLHF. In DNA form, the CDR3 reads TGTGCCAGCAGTGCTTTTAAAGGGGGCGCAAATTCACCCCTCCACTTT.

The J gene is TRBJ1-1, the V gene TRBV9, with TRBD1 matching over 9 bases. V was pared by 4 bases and J by 5 bases, with 9 bases of the junction left unmatched. The CDR3 is made up of 15 amino acids. CDR1 is SGDLS and CDR2 is YYNGEE in the germline V gene. The CDR3 DNA follows: TGTGCCAGCAGCTTTTCGGACAGGGGAGGAACTGAAGCTTTCTTT. Translating it yields CASSFSDRGGTEAFF.

The chain recombines TRBV14 with TRBJ2-5; D possibly corresponds to TRBD1 (5 bases). Germline V gene data show CDR1 as SGHDN and CDR2 as FVKESK. The CDR3 has 14 amino acids. Trimming took 4 bases from V and 2 from J, leaving 11 bases between them. The CDR3 DNA sequence: TGTGCCAGCAGCCTCAGGGATTTACAAGAGACCCAGTACTTC. As protein: CASSLRDLQETQYF.

This chain joins TRBV19 and TRBJ1-1; weak D call: TRBD1 (5 bases). V lost 10 bases, J lost 1 base, and 16 bases lay in between. There are 14 residues in the CDR3. The germline V gene encodes CDR1 LNHDA and CDR2 SQIVND (reference sequence). CDR3 sequence (DNA): TGTGCCACCCAGTTCCGGGGGGGGAACACTGAAGCTTTCTTT. Protein sequence: CATQFRGGNTEAFF.

V usage is TRBV27 and J usage is TRBJ1-2; possibly TRBD1 for D (5 bases). Trimming removed 6 bases from V and 1 base from J, with 12 bases in between. This CDR3 is 14 amino acids long. The germline gives CDR1 MNHEY, CDR2 SMNVEV (reference sequence). The CDR3 DNA reads TGTGCCAGCAGCCGTGCAGGGCTTAACTATGGCTACACCTTC. This encodes CASSRAGLNYGYTF.

This sequence joins TRBV5-1 and TRBJ2-5; a weak D match, TRBD2 (6 bases). The CDR3 loop spans 14 amino acids. The V end was cut by 4 bases, the J end by 5 bases, with 15 bases between. The germline gives CDR1 SGHRS, CDR2 YFSETQ. The DNA for the CDR3 is TGCGCCAGCAGCGAAAACGGACTACGTGAGACCCAGTACTTC. Translation gives CASSENGLRETQYF.

This chain connects TRBV30 to TRBJ1-2; 8 positions agree with TRBD1. The CDR3 has 11 amino acids. The germline gives CDR1 GTSNPN, CDR2 SVGIG (reference sequence). V dropped 5 bases and J dropped 4; count of bases not matched to a gene: 0. The CDR3 sequence: CAWGQGYGYTF. CDR3 DNA sequence: TGTGCCTGGGGACAGGGCTATGGCTACACCTTC.

The rearrangement uses TRBV15 and TRBJ2-5, with TRBD2 identical over 16 bases. Per the germline V gene, CDR1 is LNHNV and CDR2 is YYDKDF (reference sequence). This CDR3 has 18 residues. J gave up 5 bases and V 8 bases, and 14 bases lay outside the gene matches. The CDR3 DNA reads as TGTGCCACCGACCTTGGGGGGACTAGCGGGGGGGCCGGCGAGACCCAGTACTTC. This codes for CATDLGGTSGGAGETQYF. Based on the CDR3 plus reference TRBV15 and TRBJ2-5, the full variable domain is DAMVIQNPRYQVTQFGKPVTLSCSQTLNHNVMYWYQQKSSQAPKLLFHYYDKDFNNEADTPDNFQSRRPNTSFCFLDIRSPGLGDTAMYLCATDLGGTSGGAGETQYFGPGTRLLVL.

The V gene is TRBV4-3, the J gene TRBJ2-3; 13 bases agree with TRBD2. This CDR3 region has 17 residues. Germline V CDR1 and CDR2: LGHNA, YSLEER. The V gene end was trimmed by 2 bases and the J gene end by 4 bases; junction bases not matched to a gene: 6. The CDR3 DNA follows: TGCGCCAGCAGCCAACTTGGGACTAGCGGGGTCCCAGATACGCAGTATTTT. Its translation is CASSQLGTSGVPDTQYF.

The genes are TRBV11-3 and TRBJ2-2, with a tentative D call TRBD1 (6 bases). Germline lookup yields CDR1 SGHNT and CDR2 YENEEA. There are 13 residues in the CDR3. Trimming removed 2 bases from V and 7 bases from J, with 8 bases in between. CDR3 sequence: CASSLRTDGELFF. The CDR3 region has the DNA TGTGCCAGCAGCTTACGGACAGACGGGGAGCTGTTTTTT. Complete variable domain (other parts from reference TRBV11-3 and TRBJ2-2): EAGVVQSPRYKIIEKKQPVAFWCNPISGHNTLYWYLQNLGQGPELLIRYENEEAVDDSQLPKDRFSAERLKGVDSTLKIQPAELGDSAVYLCASSLRTDGELFFGEGSRLTVL.

The V and J genes are TRBV28 and TRBJ2-7, with 8 bases lining up with TRBD2. This CDR3 is 15 amino acids long. The trim removed 6 bases at V and 0 bases at J, leaving 7 bases unmatched. The V gene's germline CDR1 is MDHEN and CDR2 SYDVKM. The CDR3 loop is CASSSLAANSYEQYF. The CDR3 bases are TGTGCCAGCAGCTCACTAGCGGCCAACTCCTACGAGCAGTACTTC.

The chain has TRBV4-3 and TRBJ1-6; 9 bases are shared with TRBD1. The germline V gene encodes CDR1 LGHNA and CDR2 YSLEER. Trimming took 0 bases from V and 10 from J; bases not matched to a gene: 4. The CDR3 is 15 amino acids. For the CDR3, the DNA is TGCGCCAGCAGCCAAGATGGGACAGGGTACTCACCCCTCCACTTT. Translating it yields CASSQDGTGYSPLHF.

The chain recombines TRBV11-2 with TRBJ2-2; no clear D gene. Germline V CDR1 and CDR2: SGHAT, FQNNGV. The CDR3 length is 14 residues. Trimming stripped 5 bases from V and 8 bases from J, with 15 bases between. The CDR3 DNA reads TGTGCCAGCAGCGCCGGATTCGCCGGGGGGGAGCTGTTTTTT. This codes for CASSAGFAGGELFF.

This clone has only one observation. The J gene is TRBJ1-2, the V gene TRBV11-2; D is ambiguous. Germline V gives CDR1 SGHAT, CDR2 FQNNGV. The V end lost 4 bases, the J end lost 7 bases, and 19 bases lay between the germline ends. This CDR3 is 15 amino acids long. CDR3 amino acids: CASSSSSRGRGGYTF. The CDR3 bases are TGTGCCAGCAGCTCATCGTCCCGAGGGCGAGGTGGCTACACCTTC.